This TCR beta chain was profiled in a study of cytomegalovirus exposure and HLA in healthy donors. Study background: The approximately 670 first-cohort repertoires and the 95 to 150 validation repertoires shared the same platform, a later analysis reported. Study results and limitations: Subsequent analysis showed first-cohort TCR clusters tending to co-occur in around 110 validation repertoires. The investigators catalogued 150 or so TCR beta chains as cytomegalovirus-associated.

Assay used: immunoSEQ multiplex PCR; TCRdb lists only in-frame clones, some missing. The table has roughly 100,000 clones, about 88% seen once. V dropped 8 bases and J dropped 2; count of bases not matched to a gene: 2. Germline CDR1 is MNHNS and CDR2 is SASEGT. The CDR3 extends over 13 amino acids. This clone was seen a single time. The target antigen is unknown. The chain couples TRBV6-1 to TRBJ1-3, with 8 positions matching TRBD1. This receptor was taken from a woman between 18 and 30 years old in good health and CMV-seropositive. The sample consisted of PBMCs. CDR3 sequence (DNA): TGTGCCAGCGGCAGGGGGCCTGGAAACACCATATATTTT. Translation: CASGRGPGNTIYF.